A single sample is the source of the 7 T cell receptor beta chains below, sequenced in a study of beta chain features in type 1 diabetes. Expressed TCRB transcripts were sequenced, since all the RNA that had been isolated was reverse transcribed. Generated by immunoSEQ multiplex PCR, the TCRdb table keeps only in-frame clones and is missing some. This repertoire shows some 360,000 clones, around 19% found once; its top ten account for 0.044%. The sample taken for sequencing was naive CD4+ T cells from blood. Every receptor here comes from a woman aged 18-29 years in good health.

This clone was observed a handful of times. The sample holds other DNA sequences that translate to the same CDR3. CDR3 protein: CAWTLAGGTDTQYF. Written as DNA, the CDR3 is TGTGCCTGGACCCTAGCGGGAGGCACAGATACGCAGTATTTT. This rearrangement joins TRBV30 to TRBJ2-3; 10 bases map to TRBD2. The CDR3 loop spans 14 amino acids. The germline V gene encodes CDR1 GTSNPN and CDR2 SVGIG (reference sequence). With 4 bases clipped from V and 1 base from J, the junction kept 2 bases outside the gene matches.

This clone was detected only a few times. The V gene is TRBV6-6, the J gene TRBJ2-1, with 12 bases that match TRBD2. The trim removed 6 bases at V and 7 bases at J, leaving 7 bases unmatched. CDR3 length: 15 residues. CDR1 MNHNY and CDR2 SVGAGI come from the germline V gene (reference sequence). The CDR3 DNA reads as TGTGCCAGCAGCAGACTAGCGGGAGAGGGGAATGAGCAGTTCTTC. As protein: CASSRLAGEGNEQFF.

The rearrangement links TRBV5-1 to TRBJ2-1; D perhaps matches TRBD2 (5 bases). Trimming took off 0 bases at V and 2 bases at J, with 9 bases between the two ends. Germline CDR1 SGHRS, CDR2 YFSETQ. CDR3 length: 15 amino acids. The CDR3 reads CASSLVGVTYNEQFF. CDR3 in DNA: TGCGCCAGCAGCTTGGTGGGAGTCACCTACAATGAGCAGTTCTTC. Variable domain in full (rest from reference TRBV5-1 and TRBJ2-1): KAGVTQTPRYLIKTRGQQVTLSCSPISGHRSVSWYQQTPGQGLQFLFEYFSETQRNKGNFPGRFSGRQFSNSRSEMNVSTLELGDSALYLCASSLVGVTYNEQFFGPGTRLTVL.

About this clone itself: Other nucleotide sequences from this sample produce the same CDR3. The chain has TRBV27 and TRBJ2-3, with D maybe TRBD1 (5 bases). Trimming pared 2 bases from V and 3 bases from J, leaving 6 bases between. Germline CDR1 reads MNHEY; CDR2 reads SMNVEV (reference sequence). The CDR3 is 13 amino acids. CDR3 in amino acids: CASSLRGTDTQYF. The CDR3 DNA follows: TGTGCCAGCAGTTTAAGGGGTACAGATACGCAGTATTTT.

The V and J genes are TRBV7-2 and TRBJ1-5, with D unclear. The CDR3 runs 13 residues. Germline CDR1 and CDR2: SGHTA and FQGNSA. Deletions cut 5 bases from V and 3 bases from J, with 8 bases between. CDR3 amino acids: CASSTGYNQPQHF. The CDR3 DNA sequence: TGTGCCAGCAGCACCGGGTACAATCAGCCCCAGCATTTT.

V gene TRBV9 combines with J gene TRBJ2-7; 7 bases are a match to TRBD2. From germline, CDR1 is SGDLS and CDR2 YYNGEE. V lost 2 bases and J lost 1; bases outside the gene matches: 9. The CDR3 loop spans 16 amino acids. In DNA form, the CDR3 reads TGTGCCAGCAGCGTGGGGGGGTTAGCGGCTTCCTACGAGCAGTACTTC. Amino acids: CASSVGGLAASYEQYF.

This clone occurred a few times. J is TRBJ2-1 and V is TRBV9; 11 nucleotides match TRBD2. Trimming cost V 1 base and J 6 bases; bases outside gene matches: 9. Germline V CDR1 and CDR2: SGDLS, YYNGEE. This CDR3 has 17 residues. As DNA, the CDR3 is TGTGCCAGCAGCGTAAGTAGCGGGAGGGCCAAGGGCAATGAGCAGTTCTTC. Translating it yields CASSVSSGRAKGNEQFF.